The 27 T cell receptor beta chains below were found in one sample sequenced in a study of radiation and T cells in renal cell carcinoma. The data were produced by immunoSEQ multiplex PCR, yet TCRdb's version contains in-frame clones alone and is incomplete. The sample includes roughly 14,000 clones, 62% of them seen just once. The treatment: treatment-naive control, cytoreductive nephrectomy. The sequencing used tumor tissue, collected from a patient whose treatment was nephrectomy without radiotherapy. The receptor source for this set is a man between 60 and 75 years old with renal cell carcinoma.

CDR3 DNA: TGTGCCAGCTCACCGTTACAGGTTGGCACCGGGGAGCTGTTTTTT. Translated, it gives CASSPLQVGTGELFF. The chain couples TRBV18 to TRBJ2-2; D is possibly TRBD1 (5 bases). The CDR3 is 15 residues long. V shed 3 bases and J shed 4 bases, with 12 bases lying between them. Looked up from germline, CDR1 is KGHSH and CDR2 is LQKENI.

This chain connects TRBV28 to TRBJ2-3; 7 nucleotides align to TRBD1. CDR1 and CDR2 (germline): MDHEN, SYDVKM. This CDR3 spans 11 amino acids. With 8 bases clipped from V and 4 bases from J, the junction kept 0 bases outside the gene matches. CDR3: CASGQADTQYF. DNA of the CDR3: TGTGCCAGCGGACAGGCAGATACGCAGTATTTT.

V gene TRBV2 combines with J gene TRBJ2-1, with TRBD1 matching 10 bases. This CDR3 is built from 14 residues. The ends lost 7 bases at V and 6 bases at J; junction bases unmatched: 6. From germline, CDR1 is SNHLY and CDR2 FYNNEI. The CDR3: CASIRQGAFNEQFF. The CDR3 DNA follows: TGTGCCAGCATTAGACAGGGGGCATTCAATGAGCAGTTCTTC.

This chain connects TRBV2 to TRBJ2-7, with 9 bases identical to TRBD2. V lost 0 bases to trimming and J lost 5 bases; unmatched junction nucleotides: 2. The CDR3 loop spans 14 amino acids. The germline V gene has CDR1 SNHLY and CDR2 FYNNEI. The chain's CDR3 is CASSEASGRNEQYF. Written as DNA, the CDR3 is TGTGCCAGCAGTGAAGCTAGCGGGAGAAACGAGCAGTACTTC.

The V and J genes are TRBV11-2 and TRBJ1-2, with a tentative D call TRBD1 (5 bases). Germline V lookup: CDR1 SGHAT, CDR2 FQNNGV. This CDR3 region has 14 residues. V dropped 3 bases and J dropped 7 bases, with 15 bases sitting between them. CDR3 sequence reads: CASSLAGGFGGYTF. The DNA for the CDR3 is TGTGCCAGCAGCTTGGCCGGGGGGTTCGGTGGCTACACCTTC.

The gene calls are TRBV6-5 and TRBJ2-7; D ambiguous. V was trimmed by 1 base and J by 4 bases, leaving 8 bases between them. The CDR3 contains 13 residues. Germline lookup yields CDR1 MNHEY and CDR2 SVGAGI. CDR3 amino acids: CASSYYLEYEQYF. The CDR3 DNA is TGTGCCAGCAGTTACTATCTAGAGTACGAGCAGTACTTC.

This clone appeared once. The chain recombines TRBV7-2 with TRBJ2-7; TRBD2 aligns across 7 bases. CDR1 SGHTA and CDR2 FQGNSA come from the germline V gene. The CDR3 has 16 residues. Trimming removed 1 base from V and 4 bases from J; junction bases left unmatched: 10. The CDR3 nucleotides read TGTGCCAGCAGCTTAGGGGGGGGAACAGCCCCTTACGAGCAGTACTTC. This translates into CASSLGGGTAPYEQYF.

This chain joins TRBV18 and TRBJ1-5; D gene uncertain. The CDR3 spans 15 residues. CDR1 is KGHSH and CDR2 is LQKENI in the germline V gene. V lost 3 bases and J lost 4, with 13 bases in between. This chain's CDR3 is CASSPTDPLNQPQHF. The CDR3 nucleotides read TGTGCCAGCTCACCTACGGACCCACTTAATCAGCCCCAGCATTTT.

The chain carries TRBV5-6 and TRBJ1-5; tentatively, D is TRBD1 (5 bases). The V end lost 4 bases, the J end lost 7 bases, and 15 bases lay between the germline ends. Germline V gives CDR1 SGHDT, CDR2 YYEEEE. This CDR3 contains 14 residues. The CDR3 loop reads CASSLGEGRQPQHF. The CDR3 DNA is TGTGCCAGCAGCCTGGGGGAAGGTCGGCAGCCCCAGCATTTT. Filled out from reference TRBV5-6 and TRBJ1-5, the complete variable domain reads DAGVTQSPTHLIKTRGQQVTLRCSPKSGHDTVSWYQQALGQGPQFIFQYYEEEERQRGNFPDRFSGHQFPNYSSELNVNALLLGDSALYLCASSLGEGRQPQHFGDGTRLSIL.

This clone was recorded a few times. CDR3 coding DNA: TGTGCCAGCAGCCCCTTTTCGAGGACAGATACGCAGTATTTT. This encodes CASSPFSRTDTQYF. The chain is built from TRBV7-8 and TRBJ2-3, with D unresolved. Trimming left V 5 bases short and J 3 bases short, with 12 bases between. CDR1 is SGHVS and CDR2 is FQNEAQ in the germline V gene. The CDR3 length is 14 residues.

The chain has TRBV19 and TRBJ1-1, with D possibly TRBD1 on 5 matching bases. Deletions cut 6 bases from V and 5 bases from J, with 10 bases between. This CDR3 has 12 residues. Germline V gene lookup returns CDR1 LNHDA and CDR2 SQIVND (reference sequence). CDR3 loop: CASRGPGTEAFF. The CDR3 DNA reads as TGTGCCAGTAGGGGACCGGGTACTGAAGCTTTCTTT.

This chain connects TRBV14 to TRBJ2-1; tentatively, D is TRBD1 (5 bases). Trimming left V 0 bases short and J 12 bases short, with 9 bases between. This CDR3 has 12 amino acids. CDR1 SGHDN and CDR2 FVKESK come from the germline V gene. The CDR3 is CASSQDRVRQFF. The CDR3, as DNA: TGTGCCAGCAGCCAAGACAGGGTAAGGCAGTTCTTC.

V usage is TRBV9 and J usage is TRBJ2-7, with 10 bases fitting TRBD2. The ends lost 5 bases at V and 5 bases at J; junction bases unmatched: 13. The CDR3 contains 16 residues. The germline V gene has CDR1 SGDLS and CDR2 YYNGEE. CDR3 sequence (DNA): TGTGCCAGCAGTGGCAGAAGCGGGAGGGCCGTCGACGAGCAGTACTTC. Protein product: CASSGRSGRAVDEQYF.

This clone was observed a handful of times. The chain uses TRBV7-3 and TRBJ2-2; D may match TRBD1 or TRBD2 (6 bases each). The germline V gene encodes CDR1 SGHTA and CDR2 FQGTGA. The CDR3 contains 14 residues. Trimming cost V 8 bases and J 7 bases, with 17 bases left between them. CDR3 nucleotides: TGTGCCAGCTCCCATCGGGGGCAGGGCGGGGAGCTGTTTTTT. Translation gives CASSHRGQGGELFF.

The chain joins TRBV7-2 to TRBJ2-3, with TRBD2 matching over 7 bases. Germline V gene data show CDR1 as SGHTA and CDR2 as FQGNSA. The CDR3 has 16 residues. J lost 0 bases, V lost 0 bases, and 3 bases had no gene match. CDR3 amino acids: CASSLATSVSTDTQYF. The CDR3 nucleotides are TGTGCCAGCAGCTTAGCTACTAGCGTGAGCACAGATACGCAGTATTTT.

This chain joins TRBV7-2 and TRBJ2-5; tentatively, D is TRBD1 (6 bases). Germline-derived CDR1 and CDR2 are SGHTA and FQGNSA. The V end lost 5 bases, the J end lost 5 bases, and 18 bases lay between the germline ends. The CDR3 sequence is 15 residues long. CDR3 DNA sequence: TGTGCCAGCAGCCCCGGGACATCCCGAACGGAGACCCAGTACTTC. Amino acids: CASSPGTSRTETQYF.

This chain's CDR3 is CASSWGQGLASDTQYF. The CDR3 DNA is TGTGCCAGCAGCTGGGGACAGGGACTAGCCTCAGATACGCAGTATTTT. The chain is built from TRBV5-8 and TRBJ2-3, with D perhaps matching TRBD1 or TRBD2 (9 bases each). Trimming removed 3 bases at V and 4 bases at J, with 18 bases between. This CDR3 contains 16 residues. Per the germline V gene, CDR1 is SGHTS and CDR2 is YDEGEE.

As regards this clone: In the same sample, other DNA sequences code for this CDR3. CDR3 protein: CASSLNSNQPQHF. The CDR3 region has the DNA TGTGCCAGCAGCTTGAACAGTAATCAGCCCCAGCATTTT. This chain links TRBV7-9 with TRBJ1-5, with D uncertain. V lost 3 bases to trimming and J lost 4 bases, with 7 bases between them. CDR3 length: 13 amino acids. Germline assignment: CDR1 SEHNR and CDR2 FQNEAQ (reference sequence).

The chain combines TRBV7-9 with TRBJ1-4, with no clear D. Germline CDR1 SEHNR, CDR2 FQNEAQ (reference sequence). The CDR3 runs 16 residues. The V and J ends lost 1 base and 1 base respectively, with 10 bases between them. CDR3 region: CASSLGSVGTNEKLFF. Here the CDR3 DNA reads TGTGCCAGCAGCTTAGGGTCTGTTGGAACTAATGAAAAACTGTTTTTT.

Concerning this clone itself: It may be a read error: a sequence one base away is much more abundant. This chain connects TRBV9 to TRBJ2-7, with 7 bases lining up with TRBD2. The CDR3 runs 14 residues. Germline CDR1 and CDR2: SGDLS and YYNGEE. The chain's CDR3 is CASGVGGSPYEQYF. The CDR3 region has the DNA TGTGCCAGCGGCGTCGGGGGGTCCCCCTACGAGCAGTACTTC.

The chain is built from TRBV9 and TRBJ2-2; 7 nucleotides line up with TRBD2. The ends lost 2 bases at V and 7 bases at J; junction bases unmatched: 5. CDR1 and CDR2 (germline): SGDLS, YYNGEE. This CDR3 has 14 amino acids. CDR3 protein: CASSVGTTGGELFF. As DNA, the CDR3 is TGTGCCAGCAGCGTTGGGACTACAGGCGGGGAGCTGTTTTTT.

The chain is built from TRBV20-1 and TRBJ1-2; D unresolved. The V end was cut by 4 bases, the J end by 4 bases, with 7 bases between. Germline V gives CDR1 DFQATT, CDR2 SNEGSKA (reference sequence). The CDR3 is made up of 11 amino acids. CDR3 nucleotide sequence: TGCAGTGCTAAGGCAGCCTATGGCTACACCTTC. It yields the protein CSAKAAYGYTF.

This clone has just one count. The V gene is TRBV18, the J gene TRBJ1-3, with 11 bases matching TRBD1. This CDR3 is 16 amino acids long. The germline V gene has CDR1 KGHSH and CDR2 LQKENI. V shed 2 bases and J 0 bases; nucleotides not matched to a gene: 0. The CDR3 region has the DNA TGTGCCAGCTCACCAGGACAGGGGGCCTCTGGAAACACCATATATTTT. Translation: CASSPGQGASGNTIYF.

This sequence joins TRBV6-4 and TRBJ1-2, with 9 positions matching TRBD1. V lost 2 bases to trimming and J lost 6 bases; unmatched junction nucleotides: 7. CDR1 MRHNA and CDR2 SNTAGT come from the germline V gene. This CDR3 region has 15 residues. The CDR3 reads CASSDGDGTGNGYTF. The CDR3 coding sequence is TGTGCCAGCAGTGACGGCGATGGGACAGGGAATGGCTACACCTTC.

V and J are TRBV7-2 and TRBJ2-1, with 14 bases aligning to TRBD2. This CDR3 contains 15 residues. V lost 3 bases, J lost 7 bases, and 2 bases stayed unmatched. Germline values: CDR1 SGHTA, CDR2 FQGNSA. CDR3 bases: TGTGCCAGCAGCTTGGGACTAGCGGGAGTGAATGAGCAGTTCTTC. Its translation is CASSLGLAGVNEQFF. Full variable domain (remainder filled in from reference TRBV7-2 and TRBJ2-1): GAGVSQSPSNKVTEKGKDVELRCDPISGHTALYWYRQSLGQGLEFLIYFQGNSAPDKSGLPSDRFSAERTGGSVSTLTIQRTQQEDSAVYLCASSLGLAGVNEQFFGPGTRLTVL.

The rearrangement uses TRBV9 and TRBJ2-5; 8 bases are shared with TRBD1. V lost 4 bases to trimming and J lost 4 bases; unmatched junction nucleotides: 12. The CDR3 extends over 16 amino acids. Looked up from germline, CDR1 is SGDLS and CDR2 is YYNGEE. CDR3 nucleotide sequence: TGTGCCAGCAGCCCCTCAGACGGCAGGGGGCGAGAGACCCAGTACTTC. Translation: CASSPSDGRGRETQYF.

Remarks on this clone: The sample carries other DNA sequences with the same CDR3. The chain combines TRBV5-1 with TRBJ1-2, with no clear D. This CDR3 is 14 amino acids long. Germline lookup yields CDR1 SGHRS and CDR2 YFSETQ. V was shortened by 0 bases and J by 4 bases, with 10 bases between the two germline ends. The CDR3 region is CASSLEEGVYGYTF. Here the CDR3 DNA reads TGCGCCAGCAGCTTGGAGGAGGGCGTCTATGGCTACACCTTC. The variable domain in full, completed from reference TRBV5-1 and TRBJ1-2, reads KAGVTQTPRYLIKTRGQQVTLSCSPISGHRSVSWYQQTPGQGLQFLFEYFSETQRNKGNFPGRFSGRQFSNSRSEMNVSTLELGDSALYLCASSLEEGVYGYTFGSGTRLTVV.